These T cell receptor beta chains were read from a single sample in a study of T-cell reconstitution after alpha-beta-depleted transplantation in children. One entry per CDR3 protein results from TCRdb running MiXCR on the PCR reads. The sample records 540,000 or so distinct CDR3 sequences, 23% being singletons. The sample in question was PBMCs, mostly from graft donor cells, obtained 360 days after TCRalphabeta/CD19-depleted stem cell transplant. The source of these receptors is a boy in the first two years of life who had a stem cell transplant for acute myeloid leukemia, so the T cells may come from the graft donor. CDR3s include the opening cysteine and the closing phenylalanine or tryptophan. D genes are given only for firm matches. Rows may omit the clone size; those that give it use once, few, many or a size class.

J gene,D gene,V gene,clone size,CDR3 DNA,CDR3 protein
TRBJ2-2,.,TRBV29-1,many,TGCAGCGTTAGGACTCAGGGGACCGGGGAGCTGTTTTTT,CSVRTQGTGELFF
TRBJ2-7,.,TRBV20-1,.,TGCAGTGCTAGAGATATAGGGCGAGGGGCTGGGGACGAGCAGTACTTC,CSARDIGRGAGDEQYF
TRBJ2-1,TRBD2,TRBV20-1,many,TGCAGTGCTAGAGCGGTTCTAGCGGAGCACAATGAGCAGTTCTTC,CSARAVLAEHNEQFF
TRBJ2-4,.,TRBV20-1,many,TGCAGTGCTGCTACCGGGACACCACTGGGAGACATTCAGTACTTC,CSAATGTPLGDIQYF
TRBJ1-1,TRBD1,TRBV10-3,few,TGTGCCATCAGGAGGGACAGTCTGAACACTGAAGCTTTCTTT,CAIRRDSLNTEAFF
TRBJ2-5,TRBD1,TRBV7-2,.,TGTGCCAGCAGCCCACGGACAGGGGATGAGACCCAGTACTTC,CASSPRTGDETQYF
TRBJ1-2,.,TRBV3-1,many,TGTGCCAGCGGGATACAGGGTAGCAACTATGGCTACACCTTC,CASGIQGSNYGYTF
TRBJ1-5,TRBD1,TRBV5-1,many,TGCGCCACCAAGCAGGCAAGTAGGGACAGGTACAATCAGCCCCAGCATTTT,CATKQASRDRYNQPQHF
TRBJ2-3,TRBD1,TRBV7-8,few,TGTGCCAGCAGCCCTGTGACAGGGGCGCAGTATTTT,CASSPVTGAQYF
TRBJ2-5,.,TRBV12-3/TRBV12-4,many,TGTGCCAGCAGTTTTTATCCGAGACAGGTCCAAGAGACCCAGTACTTC,CASSFYPRQVQETQYF
TRBJ2-5,.,TRBV28,few,TGTGCCACCCTGGATGATGACACCGTCCAAGAGACCCAGTACTTC,CATLDDDTVQETQYF
TRBJ2-7,.,TRBV29-1,few,TGCAGCGTTGTAGGAGGATCTGGCTCCTACGAGCAGTACTTC,CSVVGGSGSYEQYF
TRBJ2-1,.,TRBV7-7,many,TGTGCCAGCAGCTCCCAACACAGCTCCTACAATGAGCAGTTCTTC,CASSSQHSSYNEQFF
TRBJ2-5,.,TRBV21-1,.,TGTGCCAGCAGCAAAGCGGCTCTACAAGAGACCCAGTACTTC,CASSKAALQETQYF
TRBJ1-1,.,TRBV7-6,.,TGTGCCAGCAGCCCTCTCAGAGGGACTGAAGCTTTCTTT,CASSPLRGTEAFF